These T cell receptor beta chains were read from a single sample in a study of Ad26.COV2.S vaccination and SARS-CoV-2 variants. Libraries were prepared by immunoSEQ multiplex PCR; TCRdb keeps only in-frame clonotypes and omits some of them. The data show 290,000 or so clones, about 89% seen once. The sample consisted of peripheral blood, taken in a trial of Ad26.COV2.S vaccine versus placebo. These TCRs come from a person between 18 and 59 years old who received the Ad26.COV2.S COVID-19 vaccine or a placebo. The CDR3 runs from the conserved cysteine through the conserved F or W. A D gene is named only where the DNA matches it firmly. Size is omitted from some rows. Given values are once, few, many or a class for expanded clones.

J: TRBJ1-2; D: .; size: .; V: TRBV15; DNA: TGTGCCACCAGCAGAGATTCTTTTGGGGGGCGCAGCTATGGCTACACCTTC; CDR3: CATSRDSFGGRSYGYTF
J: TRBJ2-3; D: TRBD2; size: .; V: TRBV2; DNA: TGTGCCAGCAGCCTAGCGGGGGGGCTGAGCACAGATACGCAGTATTTT; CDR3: CASSLAGGLSTDTQYF
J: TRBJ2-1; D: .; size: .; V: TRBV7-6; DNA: TGTGCCAGCATTGAGCAGTTCTTC; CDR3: CASIEQFF
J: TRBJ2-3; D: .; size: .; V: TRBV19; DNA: TGTGCCAGTAGTATTAGGGGCGGGGCCGACACAGATACGCAGTATTTT; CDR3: CASSIRGGADTDTQYF
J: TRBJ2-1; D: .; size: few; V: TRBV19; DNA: TGTGCCAGTAGAAATCCGGGCAATGAGCAGTTCTTC; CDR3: CASRNPGNEQFF
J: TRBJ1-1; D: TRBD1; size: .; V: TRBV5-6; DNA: TGTGCCAGCAGCCCTCGACAGGGTAAGAGCACTGAAGCTTTCTTT; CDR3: CASSPRQGKSTEAFF
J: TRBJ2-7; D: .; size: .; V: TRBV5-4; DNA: TGTGCCAGCAGCTCCCGAGGGGGGAGCCCCTACGAGCAGTACTTC; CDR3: CASSSRGGSPYEQYF
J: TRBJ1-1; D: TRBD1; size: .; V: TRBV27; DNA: TGTGCCAGCAGTCCATTCCAGAACCGGGACAGGGGGCTTTGGACTGAAGCTTTCTTT; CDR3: CASSPFQNRDRGLWTEAFF
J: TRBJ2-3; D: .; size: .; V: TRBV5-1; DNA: TGCGCCAGCCTACAAAGGGGGGAAAGCACAGATACGCAGTATTTT; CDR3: CASLQRGESTDTQYF
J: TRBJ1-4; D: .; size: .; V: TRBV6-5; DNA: TGTGCCAGCAGTTACTCTGGACAGTCAAATGAAAAACTGTTTTTT; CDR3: CASSYSGQSNEKLFF
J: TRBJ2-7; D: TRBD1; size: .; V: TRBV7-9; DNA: TGTGCCAGCAGCGCGGGACAGGGTATCGACGAGCAGTACTTC; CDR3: CASSAGQGIDEQYF
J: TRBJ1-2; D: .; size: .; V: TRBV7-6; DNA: TGTGCCAGCAGTCCAACCCCCGGACTAAACTATGGCTACACCTTC; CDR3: CASSPTPGLNYGYTF
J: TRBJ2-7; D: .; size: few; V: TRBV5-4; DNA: TGTGCCAGCAGCTTGGGGCGTAGCGGTAAGAGCGAGCAGTACTTC; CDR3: CASSLGRSGKSEQYF
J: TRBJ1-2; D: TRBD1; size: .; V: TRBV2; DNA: TGTGCCAGCAGTGAGGACAGGGATCATGGCTACACCTTC; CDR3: CASSEDRDHGYTF
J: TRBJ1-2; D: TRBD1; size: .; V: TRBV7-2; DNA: TGTGCCAGCAGCTTAGGACAGGGCGCACCAGGCTATGGCTACACCTTC; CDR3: CASSLGQGAPGYGYTF
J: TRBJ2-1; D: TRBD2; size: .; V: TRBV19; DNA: TGTGCCAGTAGTATCAGGACCGCCCGGGGGGATGAGCAGTTCTTC; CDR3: CASSIRTARGDEQFF
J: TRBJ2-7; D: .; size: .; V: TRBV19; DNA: TGTGCCAGTAGTACCGGGAATTCCTACGAGCAGTACTTC; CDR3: CASSTGNSYEQYF
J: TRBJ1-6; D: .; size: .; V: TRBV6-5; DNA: TGTGCCAGCAGCCAACAGGGTGGTAATTCACCCCTCCACTTT; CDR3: CASSQQGGNSPLHF
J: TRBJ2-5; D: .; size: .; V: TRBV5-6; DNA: TGTGCCAGCAGCTTAGGGACGGAGGCTGGGGAGACCCAGTACTTC; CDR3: CASSLGTEAGETQYF
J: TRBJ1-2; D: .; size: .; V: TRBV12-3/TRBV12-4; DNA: TGTGCCAGCAGTTCCCAGAGGAGGGAAAGGTACACCTTC; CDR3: CASSSQRRERYTF
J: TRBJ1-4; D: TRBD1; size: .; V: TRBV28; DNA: TGTGCCAGCAGTTTAAGGGGACAGGGGCCTGAAAAACTGTTTTTT; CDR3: CASSLRGQGPEKLFF
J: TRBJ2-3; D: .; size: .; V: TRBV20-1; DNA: TGCAGTGCCCAAGTCGGTACGCAGTATTTT; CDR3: CSAQVGTQYF
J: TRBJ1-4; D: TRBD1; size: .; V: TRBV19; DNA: TGTGCCAGTAGACAACCAGGGGGCTCGGAGGAAAAACTGTTTTTT; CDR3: CASRQPGGSEEKLFF
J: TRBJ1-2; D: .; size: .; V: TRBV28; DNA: TGTGCCAGCAGTTTCGGAGGCAGGGGTCAGGGCTACACCTTC; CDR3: CASSFGGRGQGYTF